This T cell receptor beta chain was recovered during a study of PD-L1 blockade in urothelial cancer. In the study overall: Blood was tested 3 weeks (second dose) and 6 weeks into treatment. T cells numbered a median of around 140,000 in the blood samples.

Assay: immunoSEQ multiplex PCR; the TCRdb copy retains only in-frame clones and omits some. The profile covers tens of thousands of clones, with 90% appearing a single time and 1.5% to 2% taken by the ten largest. Germline values: CDR1 MGHRA, CDR2 YSYEKL. V was pared by 2 bases and J by 3 bases, with 6 bases of the junction left unmatched. This CDR3 has 15 amino acids. Specified time point: pretreatment peripheral blood. Patients each gave 1 to 8 samples, pretreatment and on-treatment. Sequenced material: PBMCs, taken around atezolizumab (anti-PD-L1) treatment. The chain uses TRBV4-1 and TRBJ2-7; 8 bases agree with TRBD1. This TCR came from a man between 60 and 70 years old with urothelial cancer. The CDR3 DNA follows: TGCGCCAGCAGCCAAAGGCCGGACAGGGTCTACGAGCAGTACTTC. It yields the protein CASSQRPDRVYEQYF.